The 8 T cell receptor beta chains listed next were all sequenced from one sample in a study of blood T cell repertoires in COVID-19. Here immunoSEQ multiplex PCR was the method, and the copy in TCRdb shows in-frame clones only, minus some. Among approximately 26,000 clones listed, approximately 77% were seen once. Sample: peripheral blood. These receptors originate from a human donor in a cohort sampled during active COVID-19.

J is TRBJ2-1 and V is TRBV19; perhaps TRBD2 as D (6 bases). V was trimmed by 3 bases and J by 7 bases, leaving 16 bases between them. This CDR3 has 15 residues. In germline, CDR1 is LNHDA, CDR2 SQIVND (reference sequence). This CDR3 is CASSMFAGSVNEQFF. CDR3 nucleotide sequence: TGTGCCAGTAGTATGTTTGCCGGGAGCGTAAATGAGCAGTTCTTC.

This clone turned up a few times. The CDR3 is CASSHRTGIPEAFF. For the CDR3, the DNA is TGTGCCAGCTCACACAGGACAGGGATACCTGAAGCTTTCTTT. The chain combines TRBV18 with TRBJ1-1; 8 bases are a match to TRBD1. CDR3 length: 14 amino acids. Germline assignment: CDR1 KGHSH and CDR2 LQKENI. J gave up 6 bases and V 4 bases, and 7 bases lay outside the gene matches.

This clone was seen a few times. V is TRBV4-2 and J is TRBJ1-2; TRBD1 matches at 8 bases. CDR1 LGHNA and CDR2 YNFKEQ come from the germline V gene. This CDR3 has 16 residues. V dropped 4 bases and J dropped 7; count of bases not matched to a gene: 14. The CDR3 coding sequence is TGTGCCAGCAGCCCAAGAGATGGACAGGGTTTAGTTGGCTACACCTTC. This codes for CASSPRDGQGLVGYTF.

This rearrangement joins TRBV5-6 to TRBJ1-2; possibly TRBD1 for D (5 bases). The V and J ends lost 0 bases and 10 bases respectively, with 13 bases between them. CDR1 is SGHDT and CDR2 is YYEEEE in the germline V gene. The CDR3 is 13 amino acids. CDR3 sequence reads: CASSLVEGSPYTF. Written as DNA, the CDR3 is TGTGCCAGCAGCTTGGTGGAGGGGAGCCCCTACACCTTC.

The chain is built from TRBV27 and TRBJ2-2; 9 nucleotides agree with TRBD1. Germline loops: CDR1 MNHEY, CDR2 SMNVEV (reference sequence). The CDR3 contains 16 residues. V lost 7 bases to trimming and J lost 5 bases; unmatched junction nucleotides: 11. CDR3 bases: TGTGCCAGCACACCACTCCGGGACAGGGTGACCGGGGAGCTGTTTTTT. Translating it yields CASTPLRDRVTGELFF.

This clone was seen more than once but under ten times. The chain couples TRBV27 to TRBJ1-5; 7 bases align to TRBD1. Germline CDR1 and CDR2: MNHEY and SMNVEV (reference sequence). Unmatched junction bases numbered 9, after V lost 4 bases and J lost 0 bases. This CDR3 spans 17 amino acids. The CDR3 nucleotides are TGTGCCAGCAGTTCAGGCAGGGGGAGTTATAGCAATCAGCCCCAGCATTTT. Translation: CASSSGRGSYSNQPQHF.

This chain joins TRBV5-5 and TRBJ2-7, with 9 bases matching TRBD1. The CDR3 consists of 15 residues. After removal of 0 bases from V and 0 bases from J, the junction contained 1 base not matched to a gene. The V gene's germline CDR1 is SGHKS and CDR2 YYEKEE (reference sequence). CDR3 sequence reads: CASSLVTGGSYEQYF. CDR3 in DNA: TGTGCCAGCAGCTTGGTGACAGGGGGCTCCTACGAGCAGTACTTC.

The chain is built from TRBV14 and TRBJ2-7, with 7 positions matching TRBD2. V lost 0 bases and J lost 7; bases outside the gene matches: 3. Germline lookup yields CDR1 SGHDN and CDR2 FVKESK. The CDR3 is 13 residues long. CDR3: CASSQEAGREQYF. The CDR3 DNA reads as TGTGCCAGCAGCCAAGAAGCGGGAAGGGAGCAGTACTTC.